This T cell receptor (beta chain) was sequenced for a study of response to subunit inactivated influenza vaccine. Study observations and caveats: Researchers suggested that each seasonal influenza vaccination recruits few new T cells.

TCRdb fed the RT-PCR reads into MiXCR, producing one record per CDR3 protein. The profile shows 700,000 to 900,000 distinct CDR3 sequences, about 20% of them singletons. This clonotype was observed a handful of times. The antigen remains unidentified. This clonotype was sampled from a man aged 50 to 59 who received an inactivated influenza vaccine. Sequenced material: PBMCs from blood, taken about 5 days after vaccination.

The CDR3 protein is CASSYDGTGATYGYTF. The CDR3 DNA reads TGTGCCAGCAGTTACGATGGTACCGGGGCGACATATGGCTACACCTTC. The chain combines TRBV6-5 with TRBJ1-2; a possible D gene is TRBD1 (5 bases). This CDR3 is built from 16 residues. Trimming removed 2 bases from V and 5 bases from J, with 18 bases in between. Germline lookup yields CDR1 MNHEY and CDR2 SVGAGI.